This T cell receptor beta chain came from a study of blood T cell repertoires in COVID-19. Study context: Acute and convalescent COVID-19 specimens originated in the United States, Italy and Spain. The analysed material was cDNA or gDNA that came from T cells, B-cell-depleted T cells, or PBMCs.

Per the original data handling: Reference gene primer amplification gave estimated nucleated cell counts. Generated by immunoSEQ multiplex PCR, the TCRdb table keeps only in-frame clones and is missing some. From that table come the V and J calls and clone size; the DNA was used to work out D and trimming. The sample consists of approximately 260,000 clones, around nine tenths of them appearing once. From germline, CDR1 is MNHEY and CDR2 SMNVEV (reference sequence). There are 14 residues in the CDR3. Unmatched junction bases numbered 3, after V lost 4 bases and J lost 8 bases. This clonotype originated in a woman aged 40 to 49 who had recovered from COVID-19. Sequencing was carried out using peripheral blood. This chain uses TRBV27 with TRBJ1-6; 9 bases agree with TRBD1. The CDR3 region has the DNA TGTGCCAGCAGTTGGGACAGGGACGATTCACCCCTCCACTTT. Encoded protein: CASSWDRDDSPLHF.